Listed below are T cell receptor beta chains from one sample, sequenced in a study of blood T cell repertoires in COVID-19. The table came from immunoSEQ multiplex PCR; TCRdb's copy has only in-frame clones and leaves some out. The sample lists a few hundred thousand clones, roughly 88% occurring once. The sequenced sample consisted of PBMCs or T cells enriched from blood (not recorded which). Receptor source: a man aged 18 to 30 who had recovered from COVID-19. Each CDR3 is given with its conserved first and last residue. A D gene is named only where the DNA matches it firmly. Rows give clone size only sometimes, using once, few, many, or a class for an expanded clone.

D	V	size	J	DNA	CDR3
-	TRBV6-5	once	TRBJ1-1	TGTGCCAGCAGCGCCTCCGGGGTAACTGAAGCTTTCTTT	CASSASGVTEAFF
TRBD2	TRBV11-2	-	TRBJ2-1	TGTGCCAGCAGCGCACAACTAGCGGGAGGCGAGCAGTTCTTC	CASSAQLAGGEQFF
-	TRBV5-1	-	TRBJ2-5	TGCGCCAGCAGCTTGGACAGGTTCGGATGGGAGACCCAGTACTTC	CASSLDRFGWETQYF
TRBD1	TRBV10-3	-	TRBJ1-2	TGTGCCATCAGTGAGAAACAGGGGACTAACTATGGCTACACCTTC	CAISEKQGTNYGYTF
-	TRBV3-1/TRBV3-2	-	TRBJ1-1	TGTGCCAGCAGCCAGAGGGAAACCACTGAAGCTTTCTTT	CASSQRETTEAFF
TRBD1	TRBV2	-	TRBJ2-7	TGTGCCAGCAGACCGGGACAGAAATACTACGAGCAGTACTTC	CASRPGQKYYEQYF
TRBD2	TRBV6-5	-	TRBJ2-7	TGTGCCAGCAGTACAAGCGGGGTTAATGGATACGAGCAGTACTTC	CASSTSGVNGYEQYF
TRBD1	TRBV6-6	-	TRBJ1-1	TGTGCCACCCATGAGGGGGCCACTGAAGCTTTCTTT	CATHEGATEAFF
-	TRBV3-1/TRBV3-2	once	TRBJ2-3	TGTGCCAGCAGCCCAGACGGACAGAGGAAAGATACGCAGTATTTT	CASSPDGQRKDTQYF
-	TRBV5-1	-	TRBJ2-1	TGCGCCAGCAGCGGAGGAGGGGACGGTCGCAATGAGCAGTTCTTC	CASSGGGDGRNEQFF
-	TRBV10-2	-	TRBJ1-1	TGCGCCAGCAGTGATCAGGGGCACACTGAAGCTTTCTTT	CASSDQGHTEAFF
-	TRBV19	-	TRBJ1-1	TGTGCCAGTAGTATAGACGTATCGAACACTGAAGCTTTCTTT	CASSIDVSNTEAFF
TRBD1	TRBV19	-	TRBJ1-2	TGTGCCAGTAACGAACAGGGGGACTATGGCTACACCTTC	CASNEQGDYGYTF
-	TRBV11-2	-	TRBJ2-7	TGTGCCAGCAGCCCGTCCCGGCAGGGCGCCTACGAGCAGTACTTC	CASSPSRQGAYEQYF
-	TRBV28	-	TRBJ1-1	TGTGCCAGCAGTTTCGTTAAGAACACTGAAGCTTTCTTT	CASSFVKNTEAFF
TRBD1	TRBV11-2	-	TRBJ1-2	TGTGCCAGCAGCCGAGGACAGGGTAGCTATGGCTACACCTTC	CASSRGQGSYGYTF
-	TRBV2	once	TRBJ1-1	TGTGCCAGCGCAGGGAGGGTAGGGAACACTGAAGCTTTCTTT	CASAGRVGNTEAFF
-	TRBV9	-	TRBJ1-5	TGTGCCAGCAGCGCCCGAGGAGGCGACGGGGATCCCCAGCATTTT	CASSARGGDGDPQHF
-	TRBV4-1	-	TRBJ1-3	TGCGCCAGCAGCTTGGACAGATCCGGAAACACCATATATTTT	CASSLDRSGNTIYF
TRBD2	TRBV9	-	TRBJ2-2	TGTGCCAGCAGCGTCACTAGCGCGAACACCGGGGAGCTGTTTTTT	CASSVTSANTGELFF
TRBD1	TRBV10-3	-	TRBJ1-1	TGTGCCATCAGGGACAGGGTATTTGGTGGCACTGAAGCTTTCTTT	CAIRDRVFGGTEAFF
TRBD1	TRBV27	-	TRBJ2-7	TGTGCCAGCAGTTTATCGTTCAGGGGGACCTACGAGCAGTACTTC	CASSLSFRGTYEQYF
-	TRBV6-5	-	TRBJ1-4	TGTGCCAGCAGTTACGGGCAGTTTAATGAAAAACTGTTTTTT	CASSYGQFNEKLFF
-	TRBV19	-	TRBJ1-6	TGTGCCAGTAGCCAGGGGTTTGGTCTTAGTTCACCCCTCCACTTT	CASSQGFGLSSPLHF
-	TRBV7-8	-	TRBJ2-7	TGTGCCAGCAGCTCACAACTCTCTAGCTACGAGCAGTACTTC	CASSSQLSSYEQYF
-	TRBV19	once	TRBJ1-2	TGTGCCAGTAGTATAGAGGGCGTCAGGGGCTATGGCTACACCTTC	CASSIEGVRGYGYTF